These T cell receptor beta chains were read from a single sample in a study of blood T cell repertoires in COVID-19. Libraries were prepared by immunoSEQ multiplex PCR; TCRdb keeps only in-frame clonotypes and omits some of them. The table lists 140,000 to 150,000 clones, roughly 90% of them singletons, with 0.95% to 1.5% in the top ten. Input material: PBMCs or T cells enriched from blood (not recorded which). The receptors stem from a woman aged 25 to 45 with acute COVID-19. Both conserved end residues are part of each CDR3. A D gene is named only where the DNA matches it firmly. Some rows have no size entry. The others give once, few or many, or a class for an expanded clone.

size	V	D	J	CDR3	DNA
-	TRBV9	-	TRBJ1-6	CASGDYYNSPLHF	TGTGCCAGCGGTGACTATTATAATTCACCCCTCCACTTT
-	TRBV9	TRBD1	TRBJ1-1	CASSARDSLNTEAFF	TGTGCCAGCAGCGCGAGGGACAGCTTGAACACTGAAGCTTTCTTT
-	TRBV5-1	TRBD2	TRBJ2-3	CASSPLAGGPQGDTQYF	TGCGCCAGCAGCCCTTTAGCGGGAGGGCCGCAAGGAGATACGCAGTATTTT
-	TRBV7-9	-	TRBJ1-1	CASSSLIRDIDTEAFF	TGTGCCAGCAGCTCCTTAATCCGGGACATAGACACTGAAGCTTTCTTT
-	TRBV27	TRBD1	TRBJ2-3	CASSPGQGSTDTQYF	TGTGCCAGCAGTCCTGGACAGGGGAGCACAGATACGCAGTATTTT
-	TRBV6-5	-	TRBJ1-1	CASTTDKNTEAFF	TGTGCCAGCACCACTGACAAGAACACTGAAGCTTTCTTT
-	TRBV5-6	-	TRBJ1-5	CASSYLAGPQHF	TGTGCCAGCAGCTATCTCGCCGGGCCCCAGCATTTT
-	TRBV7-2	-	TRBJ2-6	CASSPQSGSGANVLTF	TGTGCCAGCAGCCCCCAGTCCGGGAGTGGGGCCAACGTCCTGACTTTC
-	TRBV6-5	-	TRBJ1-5	CASRRTPSIKPQHF	TGTGCCAGCAGACGTACTCCGTCTATTAAGCCCCAGCATTTT
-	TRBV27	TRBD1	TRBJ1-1	CASSLDSGTGEAFF	TGTGCCAGCAGTTTGGACTCCGGGACAGGGGAGGCTTTCTTT
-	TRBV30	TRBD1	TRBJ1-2	CAWSVVLGGGYTF	TGTGCCTGGAGTGTAGTATTAGGGGGCGGCTACACCTTC
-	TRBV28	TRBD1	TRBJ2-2	CASSLGIFRDRGLTGELFF	TGTGCCAGCAGTTTGGGTATCTTCCGGGACAGGGGTCTAACCGGGGAGCTGTTTTTT
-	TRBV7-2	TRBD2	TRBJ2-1	CASTSPGLGLEQFF	TGTGCCAGCACCTCACCGGGACTAGGACTTGAGCAGTTCTTC
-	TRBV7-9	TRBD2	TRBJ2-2	CASSNVAGGPGTGELFF	TGTGCCAGCAGCAACGTAGCGGGAGGGCCGGGCACCGGGGAGCTGTTTTTT
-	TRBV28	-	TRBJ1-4	CASSLGNEKLFF	TGTGCCAGCAGTTTAGGCAATGAAAAACTGTTTTTT
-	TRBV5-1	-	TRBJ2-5	CASSFQFQETQYF	TGCGCCAGCAGCTTTCAATTCCAAGAGACCCAGTACTTC
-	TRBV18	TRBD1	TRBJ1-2	CASSPGTVKGTYGYTF	TGTGCCAGCTCACCCGGGACAGTTAAGGGCACCTATGGCTACACCTTC
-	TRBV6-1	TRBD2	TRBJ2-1	CASSETSGNYNEQFF	TGTGCCAGCAGTGAAACTAGCGGGAACTACAATGAGCAGTTCTTC
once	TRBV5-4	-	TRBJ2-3	CASSLFAGSPNTQYF	TGTGCCAGCAGCTTGTTTGCGGGTTCCCCGAATACGCAGTATTTT
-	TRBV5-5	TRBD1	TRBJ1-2	CASSLAQGDYGYTF	TGTGCCAGCAGCTTGGCACAGGGGGACTATGGCTACACCTTC
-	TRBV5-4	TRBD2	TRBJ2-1	CASSLAASGGYNEQFF	TGTGCCAGCAGCTTGGCCGCTAGCGGGGGATACAATGAGCAGTTCTTC
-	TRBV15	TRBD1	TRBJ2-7	CATSRGTVSSYEQYF	TGTGCCACCAGCAGGGGGACAGTTAGCTCCTACGAGCAGTACTTC
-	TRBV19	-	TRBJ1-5	CASSIQGGNQPQHF	TGTGCCAGTAGTATACAGGGAGGAAATCAGCCCCAGCATTTT
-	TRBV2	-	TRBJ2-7	CASSENNEQYF	TGTGCCAGCAGTGAAAACAACGAGCAGTACTTC
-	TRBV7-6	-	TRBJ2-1	CASSLAIDRPYNEQFF	TGTGCCAGCAGCTTAGCCATAGACAGACCCTACAATGAGCAGTTCTTC
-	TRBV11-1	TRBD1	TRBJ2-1	CASSAGGSSYNEQFF	TGTGCCAGCAGCGCAGGGGGCTCGTCCTACAATGAGCAGTTCTTC
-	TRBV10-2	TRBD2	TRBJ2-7	CASQGPTSGSSGGAYEQYF	TGCGCCAGCCAGGGGCCGACTAGCGGGAGTTCAGGGGGAGCCTACGAGCAGTACTTC
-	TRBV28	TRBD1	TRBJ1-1	CAIPRNDREQQF	TGTGCCATCCCAAGAAACGACAGGGAACAGCAGTTT
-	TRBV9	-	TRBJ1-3	CASSPQVYSGNTIYF	TGTGCCAGCAGCCCACAGGTCTACTCTGGAAACACCATATATTTT
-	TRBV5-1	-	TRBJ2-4	CASSLVANTAKDIQYF	TGCGCCAGCAGCTTGGTAGCGAACACAGCCAAAGACATTCAGTACTTC
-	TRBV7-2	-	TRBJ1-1	CASSPTTGLNTEAFF	TGTGCCAGCAGCCCAACGACAGGTCTGAACACTGAAGCTTTCTTT
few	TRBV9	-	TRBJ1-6	CASSEGGNSPLHF	TGTGCCAGCAGCGAAGGGGGAAATTCACCCCTCCACTTT
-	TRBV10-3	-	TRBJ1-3	CAISEAPEGGNTIYF	TGTGCCATCAGTGAAGCGCCCGAGGGTGGAAACACCATATATTTT
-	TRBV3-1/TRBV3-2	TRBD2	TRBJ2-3	CASSQGSLAVPGNTQYF	TGTGCCAGCAGCCAAGGTAGTCTAGCGGTGCCTGGGAATACGCAGTATTTT
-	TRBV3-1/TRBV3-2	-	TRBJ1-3	CASSQGLFKGNTIYF	TGTGCCAGCAGCCAAGGGCTGTTTAAGGGAAACACCATATATTTT
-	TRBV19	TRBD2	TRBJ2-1	CASSAGLADYYNEQFF	TGTGCCAGTAGTGCGGGACTAGCGGATTACTACAATGAGCAGTTCTTC
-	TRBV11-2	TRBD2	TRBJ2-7	CASSFLTSGSIYEQYF	TGTGCCAGCAGCTTCCTGACTAGCGGGAGTATTTACGAGCAGTACTTC
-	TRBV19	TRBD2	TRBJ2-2	CASSATSGAPGELFF	TGTGCCAGTAGCGCGACTAGCGGGGCTCCCGGGGAGCTGTTTTTT
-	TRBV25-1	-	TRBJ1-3	CASSELNTGNTIYF	TGTGCCAGCAGTGAATTGAACACTGGAAACACCATATATTTT
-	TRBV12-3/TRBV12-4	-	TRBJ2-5	CASSPGETQYF	TGTGCCAGCAGTCCAGGGGAGACCCAGTACTTC
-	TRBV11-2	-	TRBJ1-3	CASSPQTVSGNTIYF	TGTGCCAGCAGTCCTCAGACAGTCTCTGGAAACACCATATATTTT
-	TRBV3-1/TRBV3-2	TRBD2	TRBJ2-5	CASSQDLVAGGETQYF	TGTGCCAGCAGCCAAGATCTAGTAGCGGGAGGCGAGACCCAGTACTTC
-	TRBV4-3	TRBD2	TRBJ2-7	CASSQVGGGYEQYF	TGCGCCAGCAGCCAAGTCGGGGGGGGCTACGAGCAGTACTTC
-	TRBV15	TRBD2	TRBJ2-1	CATSRVGLAGRDNEQFF	TGTGCCACCAGCAGAGTTGGCCTAGCGGGCCGGGACAATGAGCAGTTCTTC
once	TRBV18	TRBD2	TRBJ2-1	CASSPASGRGEYNEQFF	TGTGCCAGCTCACCAGCCAGCGGGAGGGGAGAGTACAATGAGCAGTTCTTC
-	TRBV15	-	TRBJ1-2	CATSREAGQNYGYTF	TGTGCCACCAGCAGAGAGGCGGGTCAGAACTATGGCTACACCTTC
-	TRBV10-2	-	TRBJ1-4	CASYSGTSNEKLFF	TGCGCCAGTTACTCCGGGACTTCGAATGAAAAACTGTTTTTT
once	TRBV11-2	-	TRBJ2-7	CASSLDGTSYYEQYF	TGTGCCAGCAGCTTAGATGGTACTAGCTACTACGAGCAGTACTTC
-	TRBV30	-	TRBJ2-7	CAWKNTGTRIYEQYF	TGTGCCTGGAAGAATACCGGGACACGAATCTACGAGCAGTACTTC